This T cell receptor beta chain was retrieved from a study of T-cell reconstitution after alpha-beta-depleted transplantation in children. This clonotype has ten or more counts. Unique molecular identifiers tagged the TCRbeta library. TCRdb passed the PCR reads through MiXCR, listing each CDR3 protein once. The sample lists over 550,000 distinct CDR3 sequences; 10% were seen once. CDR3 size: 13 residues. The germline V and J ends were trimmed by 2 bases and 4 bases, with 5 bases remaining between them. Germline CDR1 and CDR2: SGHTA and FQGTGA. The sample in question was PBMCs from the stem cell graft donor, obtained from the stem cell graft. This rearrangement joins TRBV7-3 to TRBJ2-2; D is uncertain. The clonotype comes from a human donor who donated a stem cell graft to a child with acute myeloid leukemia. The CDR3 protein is CASSLVSTGELFF. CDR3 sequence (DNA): TGTGCCAGCAGCTTAGTCTCCACCGGGGAGCTGTTTTTT.